The 17 T cell receptor beta chains reported below all come from one sample, sequenced in a study of spatial heterogeneity in lung cancer. Time point: sample taken at primary tumor resection. Sequencing covered unsorted whole RNA taken from tumor, nontumor lung or frozen PBMC. In TCRdb, the 5' RACE reads were re-called with MiXCR into one record per CDR3 protein. In the table there are 40,000 to 55,000 distinct CDR3 sequences, approximately 7% of which are singletons. The sample in question was PBMCs, obtained at surgery. Receptors originate from a female donor with early-stage non-small cell lung cancer.

This clonotype was recorded many times. The chain joins TRBV4-2 to TRBJ1-6; 8 nucleotides match TRBD1. J lost 3 bases, V lost 4 bases, and 2 bases had no gene match. This CDR3 contains 15 residues. Germline-derived CDR1 and CDR2 are LGHNA and YNFKEQ. CDR3 loop: CASSRGQGYNSPLHF. CDR3 sequence (DNA): TGTGCCAGCAGCCGTGGACAGGGCTATAATTCACCCCTCCACTTT.

V is TRBV29-1 and J is TRBJ1-2; D remains ambiguous. The CDR3 extends over 11 amino acids. V lost 3 bases to trimming and J lost 6 bases, with 8 bases between them. Germline V lookup: CDR1 SQVTM, CDR2 ANQGSEA. The CDR3 DNA follows: TGCAGCGTTGAGGTCATGCATGGCTACACCTTC. Protein: CSVEVMHGYTF.

In this sample, this clonotype turned up many times. The DNA is left out, because the CDR3 cannot be placed on it with certainty; the CDR3 is given as TCRdb lists it. This chain joins TRBV7-9 and TRBJ1-5; the DNA was not compared with TRBD1, the D call given in the table. The germline CDR1 and CDR2 sequences are SEHNR and FQNEAQ (reference sequence). The CDR3 is 12 amino acids long, termini counted. Here the CDR3 reads CASSLGGSPSIF.

This clonotype was found many times. The chain uses TRBV2 and TRBJ2-5, with 13 nucleotides matching TRBD2. Per the germline V gene, CDR1 is SNHLY and CDR2 is FYNNEI. The CDR3 consists of 15 residues. J gave up 2 bases and V 6 bases, and 3 bases lay outside the gene matches. CDR3 sequence: CASSGLAGEQETQYF. Written as DNA, the CDR3 is TGTGCCAGCAGCGGACTAGCGGGGGAGCAAGAGACCCAGTACTTC.

The rearrangement joins TRBV7-2 to TRBJ2-5; 10 nucleotides align to TRBD1. Losses at the gene ends were 5 bases for V and 3 bases for J; bases not matched to a gene: 9. Looked up from germline, CDR1 is SGHTA and CDR2 is FQGNSA. The CDR3 length is 16 residues. CDR3 residues: CASSPRQGAREETQYF. In DNA form, the CDR3 reads TGTGCCAGCAGCCCTCGACAGGGGGCAAGGGAAGAGACCCAGTACTTC.

There are many counts of this clonotype. The V gene is TRBV30, the J gene TRBJ2-7, with D unclear. CDR3 length: 14 residues. Germline CDR1 and CDR2: GTSNPN and SVGIG (reference sequence). With 0 bases removed from V and 1 base from J, the gap between germline ends came to 10 bases. CDR3 DNA: TGTGCCTGGAGTGTTAGGGCTGGTTCCTACGAGCAGTACTTC. This translates into CAWSVRAGSYEQYF.

This clonotype showed up many times. The chain links TRBV4-1 to TRBJ1-1; 8 bases match TRBD1. The CDR3 extends over 17 amino acids. V dropped 3 bases and J dropped 3; count of bases not matched to a gene: 12. Germline loops: CDR1 MGHRA, CDR2 YSYEKL. The CDR3 sequence: CASSQWTGRNADTEAFF. The CDR3 bases are TGCGCCAGCAGCCAGTGGACAGGGAGAAACGCGGACACTGAAGCTTTCTTT.

This clonotype was counted many times. V usage is TRBV12-3 or TRBV12-4 and J usage is TRBJ1-5, with D unresolved. V was pared by 1 base and J by 0 bases, with 7 bases between. This CDR3 contains 15 residues. CDR3 sequence: CASSLGLYSNQPQHF. CDR3 bases: TGTGCCAGCAGTTTAGGGCTGTATAGCAATCAGCCCCAGCATTTT.

This clonotype was seen many times. The chain combines TRBV5-1 with TRBJ1-6, with D unresolved. The germline V and J ends were trimmed by 3 bases and 6 bases, with 4 bases remaining between them. The germline gives CDR1 SGHRS, CDR2 YFSETQ. The CDR3 covers 12 residues. The CDR3 coding sequence is TGCGCCAGCAGCTGGGGTAATTCACCCCTCCACTTT. Translation: CASSWGNSPLHF. Supplemented by reference TRBV5-1 and TRBJ1-6, the full variable domain reads KAGVTQTPRYLIKTRGQQVTLSCSPISGHRSVSWYQQTPGQGLQFLFEYFSETQRNKGNFPGRFSGRQFSNSRSEMNVSTLELGDSALYLCASSWGNSPLHFGNGTRLTVT.

V and J are TRBV20-1 and TRBJ2-1; 8 positions agree with TRBD2. Trimming at V came to 0 bases and at J to 2 bases, leaving 6 bases not matched to a gene. The CDR3 is 16 residues long. Germline lookup yields CDR1 DFQATT and CDR2 SNEGSKA (reference sequence). The CDR3 bases are TGCAGTGCTAGAGATCAGGAGCGGGGGACCTACAATGAGCAGTTCTTC. Its protein is CSARDQERGTYNEQFF.

This clonotype was found many times. The chain has TRBV19 and TRBJ2-3; no reliable D call. This CDR3 is built from 14 residues. The ends were cut back, 7 bases at V and 1 base at J, with 12 bases in the middle. Per germline, CDR1 LNHDA and CDR2 SQIVND (reference sequence). The CDR3 nucleotides are TGTGCCAGTAAGTGGTCAGAACGCACAGATACGCAGTATTTT. It is translated as CASKWSERTDTQYF.

V gene TRBV28 combines with J gene TRBJ2-3; D gene unclear. V was pared by 3 bases and J by 2 bases, with 6 bases between. The germline gives CDR1 MDHEN, CDR2 SYDVKM. The CDR3 spans 13 residues. In nucleotides, the CDR3 is TGTGCCAGCAGTTTCCAGCCCACAGATACGCAGTATTTT. As protein: CASSFQPTDTQYF.

About this clonotype: One base away lies a much larger clone, so this may be a sequencing read error. The chain couples TRBV20-1 to TRBJ2-7, with 15 positions matching TRBD2. With 5 bases clipped from V and 6 bases from J, the junction kept 8 bases outside the gene matches. This CDR3 contains 15 residues. Germline values: CDR1 DFQATT, CDR2 SNEGSKA (reference sequence). CDR3 coding DNA: TGCAGTGCTCCGACCGGACTAGCGGGGGGGGGCGAGCAGTACTTC. It encodes CSAPTGLAGGGEQYF.

This clonotype was counted ten times or more. The V and J genes are TRBV2 and TRBJ2-5; unclear D gene. CDR1 is SNHLY, CDR2 FYNNEI, per germline. There are 11 residues in the CDR3. The V and J ends lost 3 bases and 6 bases respectively, with 5 bases between them. As DNA, the CDR3 is TGTGCCAGCAGTGAGCGAAAGACCCAGTACTTC. It encodes CASSERKTQYF.

This rearrangement joins TRBV7-2 to TRBJ2-7; D may be TRBD1 (5 bases). Per the germline V gene, CDR1 is SGHTA and CDR2 is FQGNSA. This CDR3 has 17 amino acids. V lost 6 bases to trimming and J lost 0 bases, with 21 bases between them. CDR3 in DNA: TGTGCCAGCAGTCCCCGACAGTTTCCTGCTAGCTCCTACGAGCAGTACTTC. Residues: CASSPRQFPASSYEQYF.

About this clonotype itself: This could be a read error, since a much larger clone is one nucleotide away. Since no conserved phenylalanine or tryptophan closes the CDR3, a read error is the likely cause. The chain couples TRBV7-9 to TRBJ2-7, with 7 bases matching TRBD1. Trimming took 2 bases from V and 3 from J; bases not matched to a gene: 7. There are 15 residues in the CDR3. Germline CDR1 SEHNR, CDR2 FQNEAQ (reference sequence). The CDR3 region is CASSLLGTAGYEQYL. The CDR3 coding sequence is TGTGCCAGCAGCTTACTGGGGACAGCAGGCTACGAGCAGTACCTC.

This clonotype was recorded many times. The rearrangement joins TRBV6-2 or TRBV6-3 to TRBJ2-1; 12 positions match TRBD2. The V and J ends lost 6 bases and 8 bases, in that order; junction bases with no gene match: 2. The CDR3 loop spans 13 amino acids. Germline assignment: CDR1 MNHEY and CDR2 SVGEGT. Written as DNA, the CDR3 is TGTGCCAGCAGGACTAGCGGGGGTGATGAGCAGTTCTTC. Protein sequence: CASRTSGGDEQFF.